These T cell receptor beta chains were read from a single sample in a study of blood T cell repertoires in COVID-19. Data came from immunoSEQ multiplex PCR; TCRdb stores just in-frame clones and leaves some out. The profile shows about 220,000 clones, 90% of them singletons. The specimen was PBMCs or T cells enriched from blood (not recorded which). Every receptor here comes from a man aged 25 to 40 who had been exposed to COVID-19. CDR3s include the opening cysteine and the closing phenylalanine or tryptophan. D genes are given only for firm matches. Only part of the rows carry a size: once, few, many, or a class if the clone is expanded.

v_call	j_call	clone_size	d_call	cdr3_aa	cdr3_nt
TRBV18	TRBJ2-1	.	TRBD1	CASSGDRAGIYNEQFF	TGTGCCAGCTCGGGGGACAGGGCGGGTATCTACAATGAGCAGTTCTTC
TRBV15	TRBJ2-7	.	TRBD2	CATRLAGIYEQYF	TGTGCCACCAGACTAGCGGGGATCTACGAGCAGTACTTC
TRBV3-1/TRBV3-2	TRBJ1-3	few	.	CASRPRSTGNTIYF	TGTGCCAGCAGACCGAGGTCGACGGGAAACACCATATATTTT
TRBV4-3	TRBJ2-1	.	TRBD2	CASSQDQTDAGGVYNEQFF	TGCGCCAGCAGCCAAGATCAGACAGATGCGGGGGGGGTCTACAATGAGCAGTTCTTC
TRBV6-5	TRBJ2-2	.	.	CASSAPTGSPGELFF	TGTGCCAGCAGCGCTCCTACAGGGTCCCCCGGGGAGCTGTTTTTT
TRBV5-1	TRBJ1-1	.	.	CASSLAFRGANTEAFF	TGCGCCAGCAGCTTGGCGTTTCGGGGAGCGAACACTGAAGCTTTCTTT
TRBV11-3	TRBJ2-2	.	.	CASSLDGSTGRSGELFF	TGTGCCAGCAGCTTAGATGGCTCAACAGGGCGGTCCGGGGAGCTGTTTTTT
TRBV25-1	TRBJ2-4	.	.	CASSAGSWNIQYF	TGTGCCAGCAGCGCGGGATCCTGGAACATTCAGTACTTC
TRBV7-2	TRBJ2-1	once	TRBD2	CASSFSSGGVEQFF	TGTGCCAGCAGCTTTTCTAGCGGGGGGGTCGAGCAGTTCTTC
TRBV6-5	TRBJ2-7	.	TRBD2	CASSPSSGGGYEQYF	TGTGCCAGCAGTCCTTCTAGCGGGGGGGGATACGAGCAGTACTTC
TRBV5-6	TRBJ1-5	.	.	CASSFSVRGGDQPQHF	TGTGCCAGCAGCTTCAGTGTTAGGGGTGGAGATCAGCCCCAGCATTTT
TRBV3-1/TRBV3-2	TRBJ1-1	.	TRBD1	CASSQVPGGNTEAFF	TGTGCCAGCAGCCAAGTTCCAGGGGGGAACACTGAAGCTTTCTTT
TRBV29-1	TRBJ2-6	.	.	CSVIEVGANVLTF	TGCAGCGTTATCGAGGTCGGGGCCAACGTCCTGACTTTC
TRBV4-1	TRBJ2-4	.	TRBD2	CASSQGALAGIAKNIQYF	TGCGCCAGCAGCCAGGGGGCCCTAGCGGGGATAGCCAAAAACATTCAGTACTTC
TRBV6-5	TRBJ1-3	.	.	CASSYENTIYF	TGTGCCAGCAGTTACGAGAACACCATATATTTT
TRBV9	TRBJ2-7	.	TRBD2	CATSRDPTSLLYEQYF	TGTGCCACCTCCCGGGACCCGACTAGCCTCCTCTACGAGCAGTACTTC
TRBV4-1	TRBJ1-2	.	.	CASSQDPTEAYGYTF	TGCGCCAGCAGCCAAGATCCGACGGAGGCCTATGGCTACACCTTC
TRBV27	TRBJ1-5	.	.	CASTGPGDINQPQHF	TGTGCCAGCACGGGACCCGGGGACATAAATCAGCCCCAGCATTTT